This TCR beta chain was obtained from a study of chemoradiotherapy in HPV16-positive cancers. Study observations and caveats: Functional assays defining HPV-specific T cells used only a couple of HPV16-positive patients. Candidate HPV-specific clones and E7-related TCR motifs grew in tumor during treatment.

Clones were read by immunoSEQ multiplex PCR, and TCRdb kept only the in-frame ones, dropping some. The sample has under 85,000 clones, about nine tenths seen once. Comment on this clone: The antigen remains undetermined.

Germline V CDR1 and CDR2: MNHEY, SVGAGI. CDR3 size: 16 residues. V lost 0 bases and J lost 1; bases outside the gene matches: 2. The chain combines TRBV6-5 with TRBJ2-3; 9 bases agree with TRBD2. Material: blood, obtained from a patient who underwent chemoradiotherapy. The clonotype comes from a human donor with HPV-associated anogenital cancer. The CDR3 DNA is TGTGCCAGCAGTTACTCCCTAGCGGGGCGCACAGATACGCAGTATTTT. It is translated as CASSYSLAGRTDTQYF.